This T cell receptor beta chain stems from a study of regulatory T cells in long-lasting Graves disease. For TCR beta, libraries came from iRepertoire HTBI primers and Arm-PCR of CDR3 regions. Each CDR3 protein is one row after TCRdb ran MiXCR on the multiplex PCR reads. The sample lists around 480,000 distinct CDR3 sequences, roughly 15% occurring once. This clonotype was counted only a few times. Antigen: not known. Stated time point: newly diagnosed GD, antithyroid drugs for less than 3 months. From PBMCs, RNA was extracted and then used to make the TCR library. Study-wide results and limits: Sample size was small, which may have lowered accuracy. Persistent disease preferred TRBV28, TRBJ1-2 and TRBJ2-5; new disease, TRBV20-1 and TRBJ2-1. Among persistent patients, a larger number of public clonotypes were shared (about 2,700) than among newly diagnosed patients (roughly 910).

V gave up 6 bases and J gave up 5 bases; unmatched junction bases: 9. Germline V gene data show CDR1 as LNHDA and CDR2 as SQIVND (reference sequence). This CDR3 is 15 amino acids long. Separately, the same data were catalogued under a study of T cells in Graves' hyperthyroidism and ophthalmopathy. That paper notes: The HTBI primer set served for first-round RT-PCR of the TCR CDR3.

This rearrangement joins TRBV19 to TRBJ1-2, with TRBD1 matching 10 bases. The receptor comes from a middle-aged woman with Graves disease. This sample comprised peripheral blood mononuclear cells (PBMCs), obtained at new diagnosis, from a patient treated with antithyroid drugs. The CDR3 protein is CASRTGTGDLYGYTF. In nucleotides, the CDR3 is TGTGCCAGTAGGACCGGGACAGGGGATTTATATGGCTACACCTTC.